These 19 T cell receptor beta chains were sequenced from one sample in a study of T-cell reconstitution after alpha-beta-depleted transplantation in children. Preparation of the TCRbeta library used unique molecular identifiers. TCRdb called the PCR reads again in MiXCR, with one record for every CDR3 protein. This sample carries approximately 650,000 distinct CDR3 sequences, under 15% of them seen once, and the ten largest clones take around 0.79%. Here the sequenced sample was PBMCs, taken before TCRalphabeta/CD19-depleted stem cell transplant. The receptors stem from a girl aged 2-10 years with congenital amegakaryocytic thrombocytopenia, due to receive a stem cell transplant.

This clonotype was picked up a small number of times. This chain connects TRBV5-6 to TRBJ2-7; 9 bases agree with TRBD2. The CDR3 contains 18 residues. Germline CDR1 SGHDT, CDR2 YYEEEE. Trimming removed 3 bases from V and 2 bases from J; junction bases left unmatched: 15. CDR3 sequence: CASSYRRLAGKLTYEQYF. CDR3 sequence (DNA): TGTGCCAGCAGCTACCGGCGGCTAGCGGGAAAGTTGACCTACGAGCAGTACTTC. The whole variable domain, filled in from reference TRBV5-6 and TRBJ2-7, reads DAGVTQSPTHLIKTRGQQVTLRCSPKSGHDTVSWYQQALGQGPQFIFQYYEEEERQRGNFPDRFSGHQFPNYSSELNVNALLLGDSALYLCASSYRRLAGKLTYEQYFGPGTRLTVT.

This clonotype was seen only a few times. The chain recombines TRBV20-1 with TRBJ2-4, with a tentative D call TRBD2 (6 bases). The CDR3 consists of 15 residues. V shed 5 bases and J shed 0 bases, with 14 bases lying between them. Germline V gene lookup returns CDR1 DFQATT and CDR2 SNEGSKA (reference sequence). This chain's CDR3 is CSAAEGLLAKNIQYF. CDR3 coding DNA: TGCAGTGCTGCGGAGGGTCTCTTAGCCAAAAACATTCAGTACTTC.

This clonotype was seen a few times. CDR3 amino acids: CSVGNSGTGDAGELFF. In nucleotides, the CDR3 is TGCAGCGTTGGGAACTCCGGGACAGGGGACGCCGGGGAGCTGTTTTTT. The rearrangement uses TRBV29-1 and TRBJ2-2; 10 positions agree with TRBD1. CDR1 is SQVTM, CDR2 ANQGSEA, per germline. Germline trimming cut 4 bases from V and 6 bases from J; bases unmatched to any gene: 11. The CDR3 has 16 residues.

This clonotype was observed many times. The chain joins TRBV12-3 or TRBV12-4 to TRBJ2-3; 7 positions agree with TRBD2. V gave up 1 base and J gave up 6 bases; unmatched junction bases: 4. CDR3 size: 14 residues. The CDR3 is CASSLVGGPDTQYF. CDR3 nucleotides: TGTGCCAGCAGTTTAGTGGGAGGGCCTGATACGCAGTATTTT.

This clonotype was observed a few times. V and J are TRBV11-2 and TRBJ2-7, with 8 bases fitting TRBD2. The CDR3 extends over 17 amino acids. Germline values: CDR1 SGHAT, CDR2 FQNNGV. Trimming took 1 base from V and 1 from J; bases not matched to a gene: 9. CDR3 coding DNA: TGTGCCAGCAGCTTAGGGAGAGGCGCGGGAGGTTCCTACGAGCAGTACTTC. Its protein product is CASSLGRGAGGSYEQYF.

The CDR3 spells CASSPRAGVSDTQYF. The CDR3 coding sequence is TGTGCCAGCAGTCCCAGAGCGGGAGTTTCAGATACGCAGTATTTT. The rearrangement uses TRBV7-2 and TRBJ2-3, with 8 nucleotides matching TRBD2. The CDR3 is 15 amino acids. V was clipped by 6 bases and J by 4 bases; unmatched bases: 9. Germline CDR1 SGHTA, CDR2 FQGNSA.

In its sample, this clonotype was seen many times. The gene calls are TRBV18 and TRBJ2-3; TRBD2 aligns across 11 bases. From germline, CDR1 is KGHSH and CDR2 LQKENI. V lost 3 bases to trimming and J lost 4 bases; unmatched junction nucleotides: 3. This CDR3 spans 15 amino acids. CDR3 region: CASSPGLAGPDTQYF. The CDR3 DNA reads as TGTGCCAGCTCACCCGGACTAGCGGGCCCAGATACGCAGTATTTT.

The chain has TRBV15 and TRBJ2-7, with 9 bases that match TRBD2. With V trimmed by 1 base and J by 2 bases, 6 bases remained unmatched. The CDR3 runs to 16 residues. Germline CDR1 is LNHNV and CDR2 is YYDKDF (reference sequence). CDR3 DNA sequence: TGTGCCACCAGCAGAGTTCGTAGCGGGAGACCCTACGAGCAGTACTTC. This codes for CATSRVRSGRPYEQYF.

This clonotype was counted at least ten times. The chain recombines TRBV12-3 or TRBV12-4 with TRBJ1-2; unclear D gene. CDR3 length: 14 amino acids. The V and J ends lost 7 bases and 6 bases respectively, with 18 bases between them. CDR3: CASTKKWAFDGYTF. CDR3 coding DNA: TGTGCCAGCACCAAAAAATGGGCCTTCGATGGCTACACCTTC.

This clonotype was seen many times. The rearrangement joins TRBV10-3 to TRBJ1-1; the match to TRBD1 covers 7 bases. Trimming took 2 bases from V and 3 from J; bases not matched to a gene: 3. CDR3 length equals 14 residues. Germline V gene sequence: CDR1 ENHRY, CDR2 SYGVKD. CDR3 in amino acids: CAISERQGDTEAFF. The CDR3 DNA follows: TGTGCCATCAGTGAGAGGCAGGGGGACACTGAAGCTTTCTTT.

This clonotype was seen ten or more times. This chain links TRBV10-3 with TRBJ2-1; D remains unclear. Germline V gene data show CDR1 as ENHRY and CDR2 as SYGVKD. With 6 bases removed from V and 0 bases from J, the gap between germline ends came to 9 bases. The length of the CDR3 is 14 residues. DNA for the CDR3: TGTGCCATCAGAGAGGATAGCTCCTACAATGAGCAGTTCTTC. It codes for CAIREDSSYNEQFF.

This clonotype has ten or more counts. This chain uses TRBV20-1 with TRBJ2-5; 10 nucleotides line up with TRBD2. This CDR3 comprises 15 residues. Germline-derived CDR1 and CDR2 are DFQATT and SNEGSKA (reference sequence). V lost 6 bases, J lost 4 bases, and 11 bases stayed unmatched. CDR3 region: CSAIKAGGPGETQYF. CDR3 bases: TGCAGTGCCATAAAAGCGGGAGGGCCCGGAGAGACCCAGTACTTC.

V gene TRBV7-7 combines with J gene TRBJ2-3; D is ambiguous. Germline-derived CDR1 and CDR2 are SSHAT and FNYEAQ (reference sequence). This CDR3 region has 13 residues. V shed 4 bases and J shed 4 bases, with 9 bases lying between them. The CDR3 region has the DNA TGTGCCAGCAGCTCCCTTGGCCCAGATACGCAGTATTTT. Translated: CASSSLGPDTQYF.

This chain uses TRBV7-2 with TRBJ1-6, with D possibly being TRBD1 (5 bases). CDR1 and CDR2 (germline): SGHTA, FQGNSA. The CDR3 consists of 14 residues. The ends were cut back, 5 bases at V and 7 bases at J, with 12 bases in the middle. CDR3 loop: CASSPAGSNSPLHF. The CDR3 coding sequence is TGTGCCAGCAGCCCAGCAGGGTCCAATTCACCCCTCCACTTT.

This clonotype came up many times. The CDR3 DNA follows: TGTGCCAGCAGTTCCATCCCCCCCCGAAGCCAAGAGACCCAGTACTTC. It yields the protein CASSSIPPRSQETQYF. The rearrangement uses TRBV27 and TRBJ2-5; no firm D call. CDR1 is MNHEY, CDR2 SMNVEV, per germline (reference sequence). This CDR3 has 16 amino acids. Trimming removed 4 bases at V and 1 base at J, with 16 bases between.

This clonotype was detected many times. This sequence joins TRBV9 and TRBJ1-5, with no clear D. CDR1 is SGDLS and CDR2 is YYNGEE in the germline V gene. Trimming removed 0 bases from V and 8 bases from J, with 9 bases in between. The CDR3 runs to 13 residues. The CDR3 reads CASSVAGGEPQHF. The CDR3 DNA reads TGTGCCAGCAGCGTAGCAGGTGGTGAGCCCCAGCATTTT.

This clonotype has only one observation. This chain connects TRBV7-2 to TRBJ2-7; TRBD2 is a possible D gene (7 bases). The CDR3 extends over 15 amino acids. Germline CDR1 reads SGHTA; CDR2 reads FQGNSA. V was cut by 0 bases and J by 2 bases, with 11 bases left in between. CDR3 amino acids: CASSLAGGAPYEQYF. In DNA, the CDR3 is TGTGCCAGCAGCTTAGCGGGGGGGGCCCCCTACGAGCAGTACTTC.

This clonotype was found a few times. The chain recombines TRBV6-1 with TRBJ2-7; perhaps TRBD1 as D (5 bases). Germline lookup yields CDR1 MNHNS and CDR2 SASEGT. V lost 6 bases, J lost 4 bases, and 22 bases lay in between. This CDR3 region has 16 residues. CDR3 nucleotide sequence: TGTGCCAGCAGGCCTCTACAACAGGTACGAGAGTACGAGCAGTACTTC. Amino acids: CASRPLQQVREYEQYF.

The rearrangement links TRBV6-2 or TRBV6-3 to TRBJ2-7; D is uncertain. This CDR3 is 12 amino acids long. Germline CDR1 is MNHEY and CDR2 is SVGEGT. Between the trimmed V and J ends, which lost 2 bases and 3 bases, there was a span of 5 bases. The CDR3: CASSYHYYEQYF. The CDR3, as DNA: TGTGCCAGCAGTTACCATTACTACGAGCAGTACTTC.